A selection of T cell receptor beta chains follows, all from one sample in a study of OX40 agonist ivuxolimab in advanced cancers. Assay: immunoSEQ multiplex PCR; the TCRdb copy retains only in-frame clones and omits some. The sample lists tens of thousands of clones, approximately 84% seen once, with about an eighth in the top ten. Sequencing was performed on CD4+ or CD8+ T cells sorted from blood, taken in a trial of the OX40 agonist ivuxolimab. The receptors originated from an adult with an advanced solid tumor such as melanoma, head and neck, liver or kidney cancer. CDR3s include the opening cysteine and the closing phenylalanine or tryptophan. The D gene is left open where the match is weak. Clone sizes are given selectively: once, few, many, or a class where the clone is expanded.

TRBJ2-1	.	.	TRBV9	CASSVVEGSYSYNEQFF	TGTGCCAGCAGCGTAGTTGAAGGGTCCTACTCCTACAATGAGCAGTTCTTC
TRBJ1-5	.	.	TRBV5-6	CASSLGSQPQHF	TGTGCCAGCAGCTTAGGGAGTCAGCCCCAGCATTTT
TRBJ2-5	.	.	TRBV27	CASSPITSFAETQYF	TGTGCCAGCAGTCCCATTACTAGTTTTGCGGAGACCCAGTACTTC
TRBJ2-7	.	.	TRBV4-2	CASSQSPGSPYEQYF	TGTGCCAGCAGCCAATCCCCAGGGAGCCCCTACGAGCAGTACTTC
TRBJ2-1	TRBD2	.	TRBV15	CATSILAGGPRDNEQFF	TGTGCCACCAGCATTCTAGCGGGGGGCCCCCGGGACAATGAGCAGTTCTTC
TRBJ1-3	TRBD1	.	TRBV7-9	CASSLDRGDWGNTIYF	TGTGCCAGCAGCCTGGACAGGGGCGATTGGGGAAACACCATATATTTT
TRBJ1-5	.	.	TRBV28	CASRRDNQPQHF	TGTGCCAGCAGGCGAGACAATCAGCCCCAGCATTTT
TRBJ2-7	TRBD1	.	TRBV11-3	CASSLGAGTGDYEQYF	TGTGCCAGCAGCTTGGGGGCCGGGACAGGGGACTACGAGCAGTACTTC
TRBJ2-7	TRBD1	.	TRBV5-6	CASSPGTVSYEQYF	TGTGCCAGCAGCCCGGGGACAGTCAGCTACGAGCAGTACTTC
TRBJ1-2	TRBD1	.	TRBV27	CASSLDRAYAGYTF	TGTGCCAGCAGTTTGGACAGGGCTTATGCGGGCTACACCTTC
TRBJ1-6	.	.	TRBV14	CASSQDSPWTEGSYNSPLHF	TGTGCCAGCAGCCAAGATTCACCCTGGACGGAAGGGTCCTATAATTCACCCCTCCACTTT
TRBJ1-6	.	.	TRBV27	CASTFARQPGRAPLHF	TGTGCCAGCACTTTTGCCCGGCAGCCGGGAAGGGCACCCCTCCACTTT
TRBJ1-2	.	.	TRBV2	CASSDFDYGYTF	TGTGCCAGCAGTGATTTCGACTATGGCTACACCTTC
TRBJ2-7	TRBD1	.	TRBV7-6	CASSPGGQGASEQYF	TGTGCCAGCAGCCCCGGAGGGCAGGGGGCCTCCGAGCAGTACTTC
TRBJ1-2	.	.	TRBV4-3	CASSQDIRMGKNYGYTF	TGCGCCAGCAGCCAAGATATTAGGATGGGGAAAAACTATGGCTACACCTTC
TRBJ2-7	TRBD1	.	TRBV6-7	CASPKGGTGGYEQYF	TGTGCCAGCCCTAAGGGAGGGACAGGGGGCTACGAGCAGTACTTC
TRBJ2-6	TRBD2	.	TRBV27	CASRQTMGRVMFSGANVLTF	TGTGCCAGCAGGCAAACCATGGGGAGGGTGATGTTCTCTGGGGCCAACGTCCTGACTTTC
TRBJ2-2	.	.	TRBV29-1	CSVEYRDTDTGELFF	TGCAGCGTTGAATACCGGGACACCGACACCGGGGAGCTGTTTTTT
TRBJ1-1	.	.	TRBV5-1	CASSAVSRGGGNTEAFF	TGCGCCAGCAGCGCTGTGAGTAGAGGCGGCGGCAACACTGAAGCTTTCTTT
TRBJ2-7	.	.	TRBV6-6	CASTPLSSYEQYF	TGTGCCAGCACCCCTTTAAGCTCCTACGAGCAGTACTTC
TRBJ2-1	.	.	TRBV7-6	CASSFGGRNEQFF	TGTGCCAGCAGCTTCGGGGGCCGCAATGAGCAGTTCTTC
TRBJ2-6	.	.	TRBV13	CASSEHSGANVLTF	TGTGCCAGCAGCGAACACTCTGGGGCCAACGTCCTGACTTTC
TRBJ2-7	TRBD1	.	TRBV28	CATNRDRSYEQYF	TGTGCCACCAACCGGGACAGATCCTACGAGCAGTACTTC
TRBJ2-5	.	.	TRBV6-6	CASGDNEETQYF	TGTGCCAGTGGGGACAACGAAGAGACCCAGTACTTC
TRBJ1-2	.	.	TRBV11-2	CASSPGLPWGYTF	TGTGCCAGCAGCCCGGGACTTCCCTGGGGCTACACCTTC
TRBJ2-1	TRBD1	.	TRBV9	CASSPEGQPYNEQFF	TGTGCCAGCAGCCCCGAGGGACAGCCCTACAATGAGCAGTTCTTC
TRBJ2-1	TRBD1	once	TRBV6-5	CASSYMDRGTAEQFF	TGTGCCAGCAGTTACATGGACAGGGGAACAGCTGAGCAGTTCTTC
TRBJ2-3	.	once	TRBV7-2	CASSFIPDTQYF	TGTGCCAGCAGCTTCATCCCAGATACGCAGTATTTT